The clone carrying this T cell receptor (beta chain) was recorded a few times. Looked up from germline, CDR1 is SGDLS and CDR2 is YYNGEE. V gave up 2 bases and J gave up 2 bases, with 9 bases separating them. The CDR3 has 14 amino acids. The sample comes from a study of T-cell memory formation after mild COVID-19. MiXCR, run by TCRdb on the 5' RACE reads, gives a single entry per CDR3 protein. Seen here are hundreds of thousands of distinct CDR3 sequences, approximately 15% observed once, and the top ten hold 20% to 25%. The chain links TRBV9 to TRBJ2-3; D remains unclear. The TCR was taken from a man younger than 30 who had mild COVID-19 (a few samples of this study predate the infection). Cell type and time point are not known. Sequencing was done on a sample of PBMCs or a T cell subset sorted from them (not recorded which). The CDR3 protein is CASSVTLTTDTQYF. The CDR3 DNA sequence: TGTGCCAGCAGCGTTACCCTGACCACAGATACGCAGTATTTT.